This TCR beta chain was captured in a study of beta chain features in type 1 diabetes. Every isolated RNA sample was fully reverse transcribed, so sequencing captured expressed TCRB transcripts. The average output of naive, central memory and regulatory T cell samples was several million reads. Sequencing used immunoSEQ multiplex PCR; TCRdb keeps in-frame clones, though not all of them. Here the sample spans approximately 170,000 clones, approximately 9.9% being singletons. About this clone itself: The antigen remains unidentified.

Trimming removed 5 bases from V and 7 bases from J, with 9 bases in between. In germline, CDR1 is MNHNY, CDR2 SVGAGI (reference sequence). The CDR3 runs 12 residues. Findings of the study overall: A potential influence of HLA type upon TCRB rearrangement remained unresolved herein. With patients and controls alike, PCR might favor shorter templates to an equal degree. More deletions and fewer insertions at VDJ junctions were found in patients with type 1 diabetes.

V and J are TRBV6-6 and TRBJ1-5; D ambiguous. The sequence was obtained from a woman aged 18 to 35 in good health. The source material was central memory CD4+ T cells from blood. The CDR3, as DNA: TGTGCCAGCAGTCGGGATTCCCAGCCCCAGCATTTT. Its protein product is CASSRDSQPQHF.